Shown below are 27 T cell receptor beta chains from a single sample sequenced in a study of T cell responses to AZD1222 COVID-19 vaccine. Using immunoSEQ multiplex PCR, the repertoire was profiled, and TCRdb retains in-frame clones only, with some absent. The table lists 140,000 or so clones, about 90% of them singletons, with roughly 7.5% in the top ten. This material consisted of peripheral blood, taken 28 days after the second dose of the MenACWY control vaccine. These receptors were obtained from an adult who received the MenACWY meningococcal vaccine as a control.

The genes are TRBV6-1 and TRBJ1-2, with 8 bases that match TRBD1. Trimming took 6 bases from V and 2 from J; bases not matched to a gene: 5. The germline CDR1 and CDR2 sequences are MNHNS and SASEGT. The CDR3 has 14 amino acids. CDR3 DNA sequence: TGTGCCAGCAGGGCAGGGGGCCTAAACTATGGCTACACCTTC. Amino acids: CASRAGGLNYGYTF.

The chain couples TRBV5-1 to TRBJ1-6, with D perhaps matching TRBD1 (6 bases). CDR3 length: 17 residues. Germline V gives CDR1 SGHRS, CDR2 YFSETQ. V lost 0 bases, J lost 6 bases, and 16 bases lay in between. As DNA, the CDR3 is TGCGCCAGCAGCTTGGCCGGGGGGCCAGGCGCTAATTCACCCCTCCACTTT. Its translation: CASSLAGGPGANSPLHF.

The chain employs TRBV28 and TRBJ1-2, with D unclear. V lost 1 base and J 4 bases, leaving 10 bases between the germline ends. Per germline, CDR1 MDHEN and CDR2 SYDVKM. The CDR3 runs 14 residues. As DNA, the CDR3 is TGTGCCAGCAGTTTATCAGGAGCTGTCTATGGCTACACCTTC. Translation gives CASSLSGAVYGYTF.

This chain links TRBV5-1 with TRBJ2-3; D could derive from TRBD1 or TRBD2 (6 bases each). Germline V gene data show CDR1 as SGHRS and CDR2 as YFSETQ. Trimming took 4 bases from V and 0 from J, leaving 9 bases between them. This CDR3 spans 14 amino acids. CDR3 sequence reads: CASSRGGSTDTQYF. The CDR3 DNA sequence: TGCGCCAGCAGCAGAGGGGGGAGCACAGATACGCAGTATTTT.

V is TRBV28 and J is TRBJ1-1; D is undetermined. The germline gives CDR1 MDHEN, CDR2 SYDVKM. The CDR3 spans 16 residues. The V end lost 2 bases, the J end lost 4 bases, and 17 bases lay between the germline ends. CDR3 sequence (DNA): TGTGCCAGCAGTTTAGGTGGGCCCACTATGGGCACTGAAGCTTTCTTT. This encodes CASSLGGPTMGTEAFF.

The chain has TRBV7-2 and TRBJ1-5; 9 bases line up with TRBD1. Germline CDR1 SGHTA, CDR2 FQGNSA. V dropped 5 bases and J dropped 3; count of bases not matched to a gene: 5. This CDR3 contains 15 residues. CDR3 protein: CASSATGGINQPQHF. CDR3 sequence (DNA): TGTGCCAGCAGCGCGACAGGGGGGATCAATCAGCCCCAGCATTTT.

The gene calls are TRBV28 and TRBJ2-7; 16 bases map to TRBD2. CDR3 length equals 20 residues. J gave up 4 bases and V 2 bases, and 14 bases lay outside the gene matches. Germline CDR1 and CDR2: MDHEN and SYDVKM. CDR3 loop: CASSLARGLAGGPSMYEQYF. In DNA form, the CDR3 reads TGTGCCAGCAGTTTAGCCAGGGGACTAGCGGGAGGGCCGTCCATGTACGAGCAGTACTTC.

The chain couples TRBV4-3 to TRBJ1-4, with D hard to call. Trimming took off 1 base at V and 8 bases at J, with 20 bases between the two ends. The CDR3 runs to 17 residues. Germline V gives CDR1 LGHNA, CDR2 YSLEER. CDR3 in DNA: TGCGCCAGCAGCCAAGGTTCACAAATCCAAGCGCGGGAAAAACTGTTTTTT. This translates into CASSQGSQIQAREKLFF.

The chain employs TRBV5-1 and TRBJ1-1; the match to TRBD1 covers 9 bases. V lost 9 bases, J lost 1 base, and 7 bases stayed unmatched. This CDR3 has 14 amino acids. CDR1 and CDR2 (germline): SGHRS, YFSETQ. CDR3 amino acids: CATRPGQGNTEAFF. Written as DNA, the CDR3 is TGCGCCACCAGACCGGGACAGGGGAACACTGAAGCTTTCTTT.

The chain combines TRBV7-6 with TRBJ1-2; TRBD1 is a possible D gene (5 bases). Per the germline V gene, CDR1 is SGHVS and CDR2 is FNYEAQ. This CDR3 spans 16 amino acids. Trimming removed 7 bases at V and 6 bases at J, with 24 bases between. CDR3 coding DNA: TGTGCCAGCACCTCCGCCCCTGCAGGGAATGCGAATGGCTACACCTTC. Translating gives CASTSAPAGNANGYTF.

The genes are TRBV24-1 and TRBJ2-3; the match to TRBD2 covers 10 bases. The V gene's germline CDR1 is KGHDR and CDR2 SFDVKD. The CDR3 covers 16 residues. Losses at the gene ends were 6 bases for V and 0 bases for J; bases not matched to a gene: 5. CDR3 region: CATSSGAGGSTDTQYF. The DNA for the CDR3 is TGTGCCACCAGTAGTGGAGCGGGGGGGAGCACAGATACGCAGTATTTT.

This chain uses TRBV6-5 with TRBJ1-5, with D tentatively TRBD1 (5 bases). CDR3 length equals 13 residues. Germline V CDR1 and CDR2: MNHEY, SVGAGI. With 4 bases removed from V and 7 bases from J, the gap between germline ends came to 11 bases. In DNA, the CDR3 is TGTGCCAGCAGTTCCCAGGGTAGGCAGCCCCAGCATTTT. This gives the protein CASSSQGRQPQHF.

The table lists this clone with a count of one. The chain combines TRBV28 with TRBJ1-6; D may be TRBD1 (5 bases). The CDR3 covers 17 residues. V lost 7 bases and J 7 bases, leaving 23 bases between the germline ends. CDR1 and CDR2 (germline): MDHEN, SYDVKM. CDR3 region: CASTPVSGSFTNSPLHF. In DNA form, the CDR3 reads TGTGCCAGCACCCCGGTTTCAGGGAGCTTTACAAATTCACCCCTCCACTTT.

This clone has just one count. The V gene is TRBV7-2, the J gene TRBJ2-1; TRBD1 might be the D (5 bases). Germline CDR1 reads SGHTA; CDR2 reads FQGNSA. Trimming removed 5 bases from V and 7 bases from J, with 6 bases in between. This CDR3 has 11 amino acids. Here the CDR3 reads CASSPGNEQFF. CDR3 nucleotides: TGTGCCAGCAGCCCAGGGAATGAGCAGTTCTTC. Filled out from reference TRBV7-2 and TRBJ2-1, the complete variable domain reads GAGVSQSPSNKVTEKGKDVELRCDPISGHTALYWYRQSLGQGLEFLIYFQGNSAPDKSGLPSDRFSAERTGGSVSTLTIQRTQQEDSAVYLCASSPGNEQFFGPGTRLTVL.

The chain links TRBV7-9 to TRBJ2-7, with D possibly TRBD2 on 5 matching bases. Germline-derived CDR1 and CDR2 are SEHNR and FQNEAQ (reference sequence). Trimming stripped 5 bases from V and 5 bases from J, with 13 bases between. This CDR3 contains 13 residues. CDR3 sequence (DNA): TGTGCCAGCAGCCCGGGATCTGAAAACGAGCAGTACTTC. As protein: CASSPGSENEQYF.

A few counts support this clone. The chain employs TRBV3-1 (or the pseudogene TRBV3-2) and TRBJ2-1; 10 nucleotides match TRBD2. The V segment lost 4 bases and the J segment 5 bases; nucleotides outside the gene matches: 11. Germline lookup yields CDR1 LGHDT and CDR2 YNNKEL (reference sequence). The CDR3 has 17 amino acids. CDR3: CASSPAQLAGADNEQFF. CDR3 in DNA: TGTGCCAGCAGCCCCGCCCAGCTAGCGGGGGCAGACAATGAGCAGTTCTTC.

Only one count was recorded for this clone. The V call is TRBV19, the J call TRBJ2-6, with 10 bases lining up with TRBD1. Germline V gives CDR1 LNHDA, CDR2 SQIVND (reference sequence). The CDR3 consists of 17 residues. The trim removed 6 bases at V and 2 bases at J, leaving 7 bases unmatched. CDR3 protein: CASRADRGRAGANVLTF. For the CDR3, the DNA is TGTGCCAGTAGGGCTGACAGGGGGCGGGCTGGGGCCAACGTCCTGACTTTC.

The table lists this clone with a count of one. This chain joins TRBV6-5 and TRBJ1-3; D uncertain. The V gene lost 0 bases and the J gene lost 7 bases, with 7 bases spanning the gap. The CDR3 has 13 amino acids. Germline V gene data show CDR1 as MNHEY and CDR2 as SVGAGI. CDR3 in DNA: TGTGCCAGCAGTTACTCAGGGAGGAACACCATATATTTT. Its translation is CASSYSGRNTIYF.

V is TRBV5-5 and J is TRBJ1-3; D unresolved. Germline-derived CDR1 and CDR2 are SGHKS and YYEKEE (reference sequence). The CDR3 sequence is 16 residues long. Trimming took 0 bases from V and 0 from J, leaving 10 bases between them. The CDR3 nucleotides are TGTGCCAGCAGCTTGGCCACGATTGACTCTGGAAACACCATATATTTT. Translation: CASSLATIDSGNTIYF.

The rearrangement uses TRBV28 and TRBJ2-5; TRBD1 matches 7 bases. Trimming at V came to 5 bases and at J to 0 bases, leaving 3 bases not matched to a gene. Germline CDR1 reads MDHEN; CDR2 reads SYDVKM. CDR3 length equals 14 residues. The CDR3, as DNA: TGTGCCAGCAGTAGTGGACAGGACCAAGAGACCCAGTACTTC. Translated: CASSSGQDQETQYF.

V usage is TRBV25-1 and J usage is TRBJ2-1, with a possible D match to TRBD2 (5 bases). CDR3 length: 16 residues. The germline V gene has CDR1 MGHDK and CDR2 SYGVNS. V lost 1 base and J lost 3, with 13 bases in between. CDR3 loop: CASSEFVRADYNEQFF. The CDR3 DNA is TGTGCCAGCAGTGAATTTGTGAGGGCTGACTACAATGAGCAGTTCTTC.

This sequence joins TRBV6-5 and TRBJ1-3; TRBD1 matches 9 bases. Germline CDR1 MNHEY, CDR2 SVGAGI. CDR3 size: 15 residues. V dropped 2 bases and J dropped 1; count of bases not matched to a gene: 0. DNA for the CDR3: TGTGCCAGCAGTTACGGGACAGGGTCTGGAAACACCATATATTTT. Translated: CASSYGTGSGNTIYF.

The CDR3 spells CASSYRTVNYSPLHF. The DNA for the CDR3 is TGTGCCAGCAGTTACCGCACCGTCAACTATTCACCCCTCCACTTT. V usage is TRBV6-5 and J usage is TRBJ1-6; D is unclear. Germline CDR1 is MNHEY and CDR2 is SVGAGI. The CDR3 spans 15 residues. The germline V and J ends were trimmed by 2 bases and 8 bases, with 13 bases remaining between them.

The chain is built from TRBV29-1 and TRBJ1-1; the match to TRBD1 covers 10 bases. Trimming took 7 bases from V and 4 from J; bases not matched to a gene: 6. The length of the CDR3 is 13 residues. Germline V lookup: CDR1 SQVTM, CDR2 ANQGSEA. The CDR3 nucleotides read TGCAGCGCGACAGGGGGCCGGGGCACTGAAGCTTTCTTT. Translated: CSATGGRGTEAFF.

This rearrangement joins TRBV11-2 to TRBJ1-5, with D unresolved. The CDR3 extends over 15 amino acids. Trimming removed 2 bases from V and 6 bases from J, with 14 bases in between. Per germline, CDR1 SGHAT and CDR2 FQNNGV. The CDR3 protein is CASSLSSGGGQPQHF. CDR3 sequence (DNA): TGTGCCAGCAGCTTATCGTCAGGCGGCGGTCAGCCCCAGCATTTT.

The CDR3 nucleotides are TGCAGCGTTGTCCCCCCTAATACCTACGAGCAGTACTTC. Protein: CSVVPPNTYEQYF. The chain carries TRBV29-1 and TRBJ2-7; D uncertain. This CDR3 comprises 13 residues. Germline lookup yields CDR1 SQVTM and CDR2 ANQGSEA. Trimming removed 4 bases from V and 2 bases from J, with 12 bases in between.

The V gene is TRBV7-9, the J gene TRBJ2-1; no definite D call. CDR1 is SEHNR and CDR2 is FQNEAQ in the germline V gene (reference sequence). V lost 5 bases and J lost 12, with 14 bases in between. The CDR3 loop spans 12 amino acids. CDR3 nucleotide sequence: TGTGCCAGCAGCCACGCACGGGTGGGGCAGTTCTTC. Amino acid sequence: CASSHARVGQFF.